This TCR beta chain came from a study of early T cells in non-severe SARS-CoV-2 infection. Study-wide results and limits: Lookups in VDJdb leaned toward anti-spike CD8 responses and missed private and CD4 specificities.

Using its own MiXCR run on the 5' RACE reads, TCRdb lists one record per CDR3 protein. The sample consists of about 39,000 distinct CDR3 sequences, roughly 4% of them appearing once. This clonotype occurred many times. Its antigen is currently unknown. CDR3 length: 13 amino acids. V lost 3 bases to trimming and J lost 2 bases, with 5 bases between them. The germline V gene has CDR1 LNHDA and CDR2 SQIVND (reference sequence). Material for sequencing was whole blood. The chain combines TRBV19 with TRBJ1-5; no firm D call. The source is an adult who was a healthcare worker with PCR-confirmed SARS-CoV-2 infection or an uninfected control (not recorded which). In DNA form, the CDR3 reads TGTGCCAGTAGTATCAGAGGCAATCAGCCCCAGCATTTT. The encoded protein is CASSIRGNQPQHF. The variable domain in full, completed from reference TRBV19 and TRBJ1-5, reads DGGITQSPKYLFRKEGQNVTLSCEQNLNHDAMYWYRQDPGQGLRLIYYSQIVNDFQKGDIAEGYSVSREKKESFPLTVTSAQKNPTAFYLCASSIRGNQPQHFGDGTRLSIL.